The next 2 T cell receptor beta chains were all read from a single sample in a study of T cell repertoires in aging, cancer and after chemotherapy. TRB rearrangements spanning V, D and J were amplified using mixed TRB-A/B primers. Using its own MiXCR run on the multiplex PCR reads, TCRdb lists one record per CDR3 protein. The data contain about 12,000 distinct CDR3 sequences, around 29% of them singletons. TCR beta rearrangements were amplified from peripheral blood genomic DNA. Sequenced material: blood. The receptors originated from a human donor in good health. The donor label of this sample is uncertain.

The chain has TRBV27 and TRBJ1-2; D is perhaps TRBD1 (5 bases). Looked up from germline, CDR1 is MNHEY and CDR2 is SMNVEV (reference sequence). The CDR3 totals 15 residues. V was trimmed by 5 bases and J by 4 bases, leaving 17 bases between them. The CDR3, as DNA: TGTGCCAGCAGTGAAGAACCTCATGGGGGCTATGGCTACACCTTC. Translating gives CASSEEPHGGYGYTF.

The gene calls are TRBV6-5 and TRBJ2-5; D is unclear. The CDR3 totals 13 residues. Trimming pared 6 bases from V and 4 bases from J, leaving 12 bases between. The V gene's germline CDR1 is MNHEY and CDR2 SVGAGI. CDR3: CASSPGSPETQYF. DNA of the CDR3: TGTGCCAGCAGCCCCGGAAGTCCAGAGACCCAGTACTTC.